The 19 T cell receptor beta chains in this list originate from one sample, sequenced in a study of stem cell transplantation in POMP-related autoinflammatory disease. This table comes from immunoSEQ multiplex PCR, and its TCRdb copy is limited to in-frame clones, with some not included. The sample has 9,900 or so clones, about four fifths seen once. This material consisted of CD4+ T cells from PBMCs, taken after stem cell transplantation. All receptors come from a human patient with POMP-related autoinflammation and immune dysregulation (PRAID). These T cells may partly come from the graft donor.

This chain's CDR3 is CSASYLGWGVSEAFF. CDR3 in DNA: TGCAGTGCTAGTTATTTAGGGTGGGGTGTTTCTGAAGCTTTCTTT. The chain uses TRBV20-1 and TRBJ1-1, with D unresolved. The germline gives CDR1 DFQATT, CDR2 SNEGSKA (reference sequence). V was shortened by 3 bases and J by 6 bases, with 20 bases between the two germline ends. This CDR3 has 15 amino acids.

The table lists this clone with a count of one. The chain combines TRBV6-2 or TRBV6-3 with TRBJ1-5; D is uncertain. V gave up 3 bases and J gave up 11 bases, with 11 bases separating them. This CDR3 is 12 amino acids long. CDR1 MNHEY and CDR2 SVGEGT come from the germline V gene. CDR3 DNA: TGTGCCAGCAGTTATTCTCCAACGGCCCAGCATTTT. It codes for CASSYSPTAQHF.

Comment on this clone: At one end, the junction sequence differs from germline, possibly due to a read error. The chain uses TRBV15 and TRBJ2-2; TRBD2 aligns across 11 bases. CDR3 length: 16 residues. The germline CDR1 and CDR2 sequences are LNHNV and YYDKDF (reference sequence). CDR3 sequence reads: CATSWATSGNAGELFF. The DNA of the CDR3 is TGTGCCACCAGCTGGGCGACTAGCGGGAACGCCGGGGAGCTGTTTTTT.

The count of this clone is one. This chain connects TRBV30 to TRBJ2-1; D is perhaps TRBD1 (5 bases). V was trimmed by 3 bases and J by 0 bases, leaving 9 bases between them. Germline V CDR1 and CDR2: GTSNPN, SVGIG (reference sequence). This CDR3 has 14 residues. This CDR3 is CAWRGHFSYNEQFF. CDR3 coding DNA: TGTGCCTGGAGGGGGCATTTCTCCTACAATGAGCAGTTCTTC.

This clone was found a few times. The chain employs TRBV3-1 (or the pseudogene TRBV3-2) and TRBJ2-5; D may be TRBD2 (5 bases). The CDR3 covers 13 residues. Germline lookup yields CDR1 LGHDT and CDR2 YNNKEL (reference sequence). Trimming removed 6 bases at V and 1 base at J, with 9 bases between. The CDR3 reads CASSLAFQETQYF. The CDR3 DNA reads as TGTGCCAGCAGTTTAGCGTTCCAAGAGACCCAGTACTTC.

This clone has a single count. The chain has TRBV19 and TRBJ2-3, with a possible D match to TRBD2 (5 bases). Germline-derived CDR1 and CDR2 are LNHDA and SQIVND (reference sequence). This CDR3 has 16 residues. The V and J ends lost 3 bases and 6 bases respectively, with 19 bases between them. The CDR3 protein is CASSIGGPRRRDTQYF. CDR3 DNA: TGTGCCAGTAGTATCGGCGGGCCGCGTCGTCGGGATACGCAGTATTTT.

The sample holds one count of this clone. The V call is TRBV19, the J call TRBJ2-1; possible D gene TRBD2, 5 bases. Germline-derived CDR1 and CDR2 are LNHDA and SQIVND (reference sequence). Trimming pared 0 bases from V and 2 bases from J, leaving 8 bases between. The CDR3 contains 15 residues. The CDR3 nucleotides read TGTGCCAGTAGTATAGATAAGCGGACCTACAATGAGCAGTTCTTC. Its protein is CASSIDKRTYNEQFF.

This sequence joins TRBV7-2 and TRBJ2-2, with D perhaps TRBD1 (6 bases). The CDR3 has 15 amino acids. Trimming removed 2 bases from V and 1 base from J, with 8 bases in between. Per the germline V gene, CDR1 is SGHTA and CDR2 is FQGNSA. This chain's CDR3 is CASSLQGMNTGELFF. CDR3 nucleotide sequence: TGTGCCAGCAGCTTACAGGGGATGAACACCGGGGAGCTGTTTTTT. Supplemented by reference TRBV7-2 and TRBJ2-2, the full variable domain reads GAGVSQSPSNKVTEKGKDVELRCDPISGHTALYWYRQSLGQGLEFLIYFQGNSAPDKSGLPSDRFSAERTGGSVSTLTIQRTQQEDSAVYLCASSLQGMNTGELFFGEGSRLTVL.

The rearrangement links TRBV28 to TRBJ2-1, with 12 bases matching TRBD2. The CDR3 runs 16 residues. V lost 2 bases to trimming and J lost 8 bases; unmatched junction nucleotides: 7. The germline V gene encodes CDR1 MDHEN and CDR2 SYDVKM. CDR3 sequence (DNA): TGTGCCAGCAGTTTACAGACTAGCGGGAGATGGTATGAGCAGTTCTTC. Amino acids: CASSLQTSGRWYEQFF.

This clone appeared once. The chain is built from TRBV7-2 and TRBJ2-5; 10 bases are a match to TRBD1. Germline CDR1 reads SGHTA; CDR2 reads FQGNSA. V shed 2 bases and J 4 bases; nucleotides not matched to a gene: 4. The CDR3 spans 15 residues. The CDR3 sequence is CASSLRQGAGETQYF. The CDR3 nucleotides are TGTGCCAGCAGCTTAAGACAGGGGGCCGGAGAGACCCAGTACTTC.

This clone was counted a few times. The chain couples TRBV18 to TRBJ2-1, with TRBD2 matching 10 bases. The V segment lost 6 bases and the J segment 0 bases; nucleotides outside the gene matches: 8. In germline, CDR1 is KGHSH, CDR2 LQKENI. The CDR3 is 17 amino acids. CDR3 coding DNA: TGTGCCAGCTCTCCCTTTAGCGGGAGGAGCTCCTACAATGAGCAGTTCTTC. This codes for CASSPFSGRSSYNEQFF.

This sequence joins TRBV18 and TRBJ1-2; perhaps TRBD1 as D (5 bases). The V end was cut by 5 bases, the J end by 8 bases, with 18 bases between. This CDR3 has 14 amino acids. Germline-derived CDR1 and CDR2 are KGHSH and LQKENI. In DNA, the CDR3 is TGTGCCAGCTCATCTCGGGACCTAATTGGAGGCTACACCTTC. Translating gives CASSSRDLIGGYTF.

V usage is TRBV5-1 and J usage is TRBJ1-2; no definite D call. The CDR3 sequence is 17 residues long. Germline V gene lookup returns CDR1 SGHRS and CDR2 YFSETQ. V was clipped by 0 bases and J by 2 bases, with 17 bases between them. The CDR3 spells CASSLGTILRKNYGYTF. The DNA for the CDR3 is TGCGCCAGCAGCTTGGGAACCATTTTGAGAAAAAACTATGGCTACACCTTC. The entire variable domain, with the rest obtained from reference TRBV5-1 and TRBJ1-2, is as follows: KAGVTQTPRYLIKTRGQQVTLSCSPISGHRSVSWYQQTPGQGLQFLFEYFSETQRNKGNFPGRFSGRQFSNSRSEMNVSTLELGDSALYLCASSLGTILRKNYGYTFGSGTRLTVV.

V is TRBV5-1 and J is TRBJ1-1, with D possibly TRBD1 on 6 matching bases. Germline CDR1 reads SGHRS; CDR2 reads YFSETQ. The CDR3 spans 15 residues. V was clipped by 0 bases and J by 4 bases, with 13 bases between them. The CDR3 bases are TGCGCCAGCAGCTTGGTTGACAGGCAGTCCACTGAAGCTTTCTTT. It codes for CASSLVDRQSTEAFF. The complete variable domain, with remaining parts taken from reference TRBV5-1 and TRBJ1-1, reads KAGVTQTPRYLIKTRGQQVTLSCSPISGHRSVSWYQQTPGQGLQFLFEYFSETQRNKGNFPGRFSGRQFSNSRSEMNVSTLELGDSALYLCASSLVDRQSTEAFFGQGTRLTVV.

The chain is built from TRBV7-2 and TRBJ1-2; TRBD1 might be the D (5 bases). Trimming stripped 0 bases from V and 4 bases from J, with 18 bases between. The CDR3 length is 17 residues. Germline values: CDR1 SGHTA, CDR2 FQGNSA. The CDR3 spells CASSLAWRQTGSYGYTF. For the CDR3, the DNA is TGTGCCAGCAGCTTAGCGTGGCGACAGACCGGCAGCTATGGCTACACCTTC.

V usage is TRBV7-9 and J usage is TRBJ1-1; TRBD1 is a possible D gene (5 bases). CDR1 SEHNR and CDR2 FQNEAQ come from the germline V gene (reference sequence). The CDR3 covers 14 residues. Trimming left V 6 bases short and J 2 bases short, with 13 bases between. CDR3 sequence reads: CASRTQGSNTEAFF. The CDR3 nucleotides are TGTGCCAGCAGAACTCAGGGTTCAAACACTGAAGCTTTCTTT.

The rearrangement joins TRBV6-6 to TRBJ1-3; D unclear. From germline, CDR1 is MNHNY and CDR2 SVGAGI (reference sequence). V lost 2 bases to trimming and J lost 4 bases, with 9 bases between them. This CDR3 contains 14 residues. This chain's CDR3 is CASSYGQQGNTIYF. Here the CDR3 DNA reads TGTGCCAGCAGTTACGGGCAGCAGGGAAACACCATATATTTT.

The J gene is TRBJ2-6, the V gene TRBV4-2; tentative D call: TRBD1 (5 bases). Germline V gene data show CDR1 as LGHNA and CDR2 as YNFKEQ. The CDR3 has 18 amino acids. Trimming removed 5 bases from V and 5 bases from J, with 22 bases in between. The CDR3 protein is CASSKVSKGQSRANVLTF. In DNA form, the CDR3 reads TGTGCCAGCAGCAAGGTATCCAAAGGACAAAGTCGGGCCAACGTCCTGACTTTC.

The rearrangement links TRBV6-2 or TRBV6-3 to TRBJ1-2; the D gene is possibly TRBD1 (5 bases). V was clipped by 2 bases and J by 9 bases, with 19 bases between them. The CDR3 consists of 15 residues. Germline lookup yields CDR1 MNHEY and CDR2 SVGEGT. The CDR3 DNA follows: TGTGCCAGCAGTTACGAGTCGGGGGAACTATTGCGCTACACCTTC. This codes for CASSYESGELLRYTF.